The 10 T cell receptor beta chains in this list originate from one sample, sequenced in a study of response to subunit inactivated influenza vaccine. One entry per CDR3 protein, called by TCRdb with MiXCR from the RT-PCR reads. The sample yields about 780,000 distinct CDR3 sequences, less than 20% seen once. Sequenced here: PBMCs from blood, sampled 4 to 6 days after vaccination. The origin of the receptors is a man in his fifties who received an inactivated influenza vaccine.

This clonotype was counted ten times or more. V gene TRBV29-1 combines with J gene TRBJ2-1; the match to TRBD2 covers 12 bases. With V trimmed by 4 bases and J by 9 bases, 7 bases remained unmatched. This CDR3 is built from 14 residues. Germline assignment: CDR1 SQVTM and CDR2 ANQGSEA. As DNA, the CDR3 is TGCAGCGTTGGGGCTAGCGGGAGGGCCTTTGAGCAGTTCTTC. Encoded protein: CSVGASGRAFEQFF.

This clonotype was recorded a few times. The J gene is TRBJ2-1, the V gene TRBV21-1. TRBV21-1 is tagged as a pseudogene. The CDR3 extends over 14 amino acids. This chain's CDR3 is CASAASFLGNEQFF. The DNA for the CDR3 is TGTGCCTCAGCAGCGAGTTTTTTAGGGAATGAGCAGTTCTTC.

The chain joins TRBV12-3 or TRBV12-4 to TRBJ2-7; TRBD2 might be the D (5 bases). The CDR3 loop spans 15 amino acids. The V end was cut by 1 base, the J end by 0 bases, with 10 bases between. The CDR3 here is CASSLDGEHSYEQYF. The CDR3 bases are TGTGCCAGCAGTTTAGACGGGGAGCACTCCTACGAGCAGTACTTC.

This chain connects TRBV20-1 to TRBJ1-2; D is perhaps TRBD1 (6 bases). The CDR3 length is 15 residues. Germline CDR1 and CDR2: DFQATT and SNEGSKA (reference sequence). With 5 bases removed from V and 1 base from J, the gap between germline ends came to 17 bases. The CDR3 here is CSAQTRQVFNYGYTF. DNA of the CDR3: TGCAGTGCTCAAACTCGACAGGTTTTTAACTATGGCTACACCTTC.

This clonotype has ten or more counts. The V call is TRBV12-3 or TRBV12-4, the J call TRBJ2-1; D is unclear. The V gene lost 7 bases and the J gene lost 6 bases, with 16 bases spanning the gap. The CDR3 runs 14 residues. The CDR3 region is CASTPSHLTNEQFF. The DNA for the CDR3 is TGTGCCAGCACGCCCTCACACTTGACCAATGAGCAGTTCTTC.

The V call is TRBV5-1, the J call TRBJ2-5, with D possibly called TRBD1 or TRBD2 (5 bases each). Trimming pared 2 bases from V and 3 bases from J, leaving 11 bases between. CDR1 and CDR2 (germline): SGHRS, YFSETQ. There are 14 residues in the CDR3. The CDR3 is CASSFSGTEETQYF. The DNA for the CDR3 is TGCGCCAGCAGCTTTTCAGGGACGGAAGAGACCCAGTACTTC.

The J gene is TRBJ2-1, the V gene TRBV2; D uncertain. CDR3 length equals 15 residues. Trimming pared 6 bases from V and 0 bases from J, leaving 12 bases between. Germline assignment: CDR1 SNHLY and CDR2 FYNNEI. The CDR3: CASRKTLFSYNEQFF. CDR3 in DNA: TGTGCCAGCAGGAAAACCCTTTTCTCCTACAATGAGCAGTTCTTC.

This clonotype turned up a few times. Here the CDR3 reads CASSHSRLSSYNEQFF. The CDR3 nucleotides are TGTGCCAGCAGTCACTCAAGGTTAAGCTCCTACAATGAGCAGTTCTTC. The chain has TRBV28 and TRBJ2-1; D is unresolved. The germline V gene encodes CDR1 MDHEN and CDR2 SYDVKM. The CDR3 consists of 16 residues. Trimming stripped 5 bases from V and 0 bases from J, with 14 bases between.

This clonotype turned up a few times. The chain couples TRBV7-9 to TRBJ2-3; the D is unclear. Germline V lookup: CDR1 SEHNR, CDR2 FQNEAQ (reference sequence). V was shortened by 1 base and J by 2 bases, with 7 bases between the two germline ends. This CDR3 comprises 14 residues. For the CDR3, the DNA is TGTGCCAGCAGCTTAGTTTCAGACACAGATACGCAGTATTTT. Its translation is CASSLVSDTDTQYF.

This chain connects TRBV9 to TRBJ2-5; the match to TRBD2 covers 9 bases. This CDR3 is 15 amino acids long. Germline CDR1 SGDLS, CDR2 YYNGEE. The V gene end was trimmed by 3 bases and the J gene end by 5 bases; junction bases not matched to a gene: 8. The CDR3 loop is CASSAGGGRGETQYF. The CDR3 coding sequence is TGTGCCAGCAGCGCTGGCGGCGGGAGGGGGGAGACCCAGTACTTC.